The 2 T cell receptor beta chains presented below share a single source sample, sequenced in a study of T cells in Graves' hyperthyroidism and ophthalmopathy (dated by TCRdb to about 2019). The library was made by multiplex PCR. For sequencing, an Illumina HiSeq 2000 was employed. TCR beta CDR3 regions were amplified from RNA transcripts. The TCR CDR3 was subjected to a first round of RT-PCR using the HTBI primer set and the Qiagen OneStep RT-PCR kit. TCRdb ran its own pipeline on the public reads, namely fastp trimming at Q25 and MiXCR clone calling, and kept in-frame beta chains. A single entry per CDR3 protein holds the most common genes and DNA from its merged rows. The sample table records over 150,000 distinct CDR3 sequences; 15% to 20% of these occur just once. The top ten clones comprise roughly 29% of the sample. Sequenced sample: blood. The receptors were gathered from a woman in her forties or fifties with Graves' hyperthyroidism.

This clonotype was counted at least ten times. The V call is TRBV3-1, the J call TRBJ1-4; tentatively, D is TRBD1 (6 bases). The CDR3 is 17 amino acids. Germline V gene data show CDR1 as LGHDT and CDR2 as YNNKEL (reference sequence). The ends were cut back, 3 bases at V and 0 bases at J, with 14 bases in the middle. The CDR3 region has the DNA TGTGCCAGCAGCCAGCAGGACAGTTATGCAACTAATGAAAAACTGTTTTTT. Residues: CASSQQDSYATNEKLFF.

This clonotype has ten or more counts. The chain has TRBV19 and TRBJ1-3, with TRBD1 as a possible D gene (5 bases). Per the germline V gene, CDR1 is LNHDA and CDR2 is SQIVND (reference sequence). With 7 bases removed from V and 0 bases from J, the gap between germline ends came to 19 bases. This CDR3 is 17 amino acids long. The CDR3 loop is CASNNYIRGSSGNTIYF. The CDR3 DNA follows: TGTGCCAGTAACAACTATATTCGGGGCAGCTCTGGAAACACCATATATTTT.